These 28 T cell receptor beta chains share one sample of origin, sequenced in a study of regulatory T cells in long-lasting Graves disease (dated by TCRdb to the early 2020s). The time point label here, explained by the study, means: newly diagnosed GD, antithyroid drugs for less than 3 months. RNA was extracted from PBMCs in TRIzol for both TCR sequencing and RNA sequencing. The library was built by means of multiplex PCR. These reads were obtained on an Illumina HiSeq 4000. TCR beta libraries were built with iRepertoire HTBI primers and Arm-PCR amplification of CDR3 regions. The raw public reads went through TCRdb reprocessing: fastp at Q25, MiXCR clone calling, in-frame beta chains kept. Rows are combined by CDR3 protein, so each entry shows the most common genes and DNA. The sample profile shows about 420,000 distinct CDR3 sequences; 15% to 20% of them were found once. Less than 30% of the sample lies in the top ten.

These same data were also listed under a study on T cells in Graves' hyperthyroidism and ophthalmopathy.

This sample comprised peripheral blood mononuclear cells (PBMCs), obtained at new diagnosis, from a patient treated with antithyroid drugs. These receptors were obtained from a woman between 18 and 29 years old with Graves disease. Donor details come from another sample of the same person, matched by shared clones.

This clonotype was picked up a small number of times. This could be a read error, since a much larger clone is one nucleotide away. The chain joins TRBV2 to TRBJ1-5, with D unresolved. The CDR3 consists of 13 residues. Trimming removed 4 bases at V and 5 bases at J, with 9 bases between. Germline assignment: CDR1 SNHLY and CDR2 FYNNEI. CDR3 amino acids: CASSAQVDQPQHF. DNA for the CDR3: TGTGCCAGCAGTGCCCAGGTCGATCAGCCCCAGCATTTT. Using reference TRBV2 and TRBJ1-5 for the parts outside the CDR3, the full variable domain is EPEVTQTPSHQVTQMGQEVILRCVPISNHLYFYWYRQILGQKVEFLVSFYNNEISEKSEIFDDQFSVERPDGSNFTLKIRSTKLEDSAMYFCASSAQVDQPQHFGDGTRLSIL.

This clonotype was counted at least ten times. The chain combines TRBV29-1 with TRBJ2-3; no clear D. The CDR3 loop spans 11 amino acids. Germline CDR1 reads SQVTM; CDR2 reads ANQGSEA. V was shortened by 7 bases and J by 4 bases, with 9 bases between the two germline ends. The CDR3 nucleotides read TGCAGCGCACTGAGTCCAGATACGCAGTATTTT. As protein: CSALSPDTQYF.

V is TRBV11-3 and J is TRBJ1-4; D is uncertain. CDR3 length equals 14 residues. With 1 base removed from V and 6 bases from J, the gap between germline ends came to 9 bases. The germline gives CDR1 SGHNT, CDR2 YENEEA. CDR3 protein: CASSLGGVDEKLFF. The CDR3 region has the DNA TGTGCCAGCAGCTTAGGAGGAGTAGATGAAAAACTGTTTTTT.

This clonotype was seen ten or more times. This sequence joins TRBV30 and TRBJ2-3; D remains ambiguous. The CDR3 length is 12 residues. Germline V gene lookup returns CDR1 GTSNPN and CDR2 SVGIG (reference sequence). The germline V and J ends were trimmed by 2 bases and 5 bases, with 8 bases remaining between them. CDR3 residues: CAWSRSQDTQYF. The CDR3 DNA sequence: TGTGCCTGGAGTCGCAGCCAAGATACGCAGTATTTT.

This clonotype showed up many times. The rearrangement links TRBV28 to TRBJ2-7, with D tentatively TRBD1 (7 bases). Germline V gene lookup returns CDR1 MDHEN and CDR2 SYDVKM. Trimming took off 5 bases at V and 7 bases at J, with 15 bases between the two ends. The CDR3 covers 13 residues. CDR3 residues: CASSPPGGWEQYF. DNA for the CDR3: TGTGCCAGCAGTCCCCCAGGGGGGTGGGAGCAGTACTTC.

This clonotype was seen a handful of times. CDR3 protein: CSARRGAFGTPREQYF. CDR3 nucleotides: TGCAGTGCTAGAAGGGGGGCGTTCGGGACCCCTCGCGAGCAGTACTTC. The rearrangement joins TRBV20-1 to TRBJ2-7; TRBD1 or TRBD2 may be the D gene (6 bases each). The germline V gene encodes CDR1 DFQATT and CDR2 SNEGSKA (reference sequence). The V end lost 2 bases, the J end lost 6 bases, and 23 bases lay between the germline ends. The CDR3 is 16 amino acids.

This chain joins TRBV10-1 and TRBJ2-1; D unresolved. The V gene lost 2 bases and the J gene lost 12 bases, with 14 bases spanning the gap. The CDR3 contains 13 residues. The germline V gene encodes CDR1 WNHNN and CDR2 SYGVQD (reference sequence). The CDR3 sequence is CASSEETPRPQFF. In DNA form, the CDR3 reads TGCGCCAGCAGTGAGGAGACACCCAGGCCGCAGTTCTTC.

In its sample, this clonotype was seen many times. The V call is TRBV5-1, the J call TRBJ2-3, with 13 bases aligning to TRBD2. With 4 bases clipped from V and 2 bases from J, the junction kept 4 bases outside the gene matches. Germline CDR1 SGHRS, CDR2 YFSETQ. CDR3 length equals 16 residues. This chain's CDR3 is CASSPGLAGNTDTQYF. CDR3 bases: TGCGCCAGCAGCCCGGGACTAGCGGGGAACACAGATACGCAGTATTTT.

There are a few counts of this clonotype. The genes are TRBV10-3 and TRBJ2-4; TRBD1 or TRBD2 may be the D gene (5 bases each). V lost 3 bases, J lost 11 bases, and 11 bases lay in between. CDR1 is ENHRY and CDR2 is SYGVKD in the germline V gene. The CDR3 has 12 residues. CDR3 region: CAISDGDRVQYF. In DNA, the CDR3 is TGTGCCATCAGTGATGGGGACCGAGTTCAGTACTTC.

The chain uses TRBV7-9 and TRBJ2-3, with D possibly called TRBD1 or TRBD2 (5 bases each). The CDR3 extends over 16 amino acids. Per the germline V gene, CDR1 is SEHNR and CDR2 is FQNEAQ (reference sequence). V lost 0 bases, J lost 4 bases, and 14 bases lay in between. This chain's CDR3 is CASSLAGGGAPDTQYF. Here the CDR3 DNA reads TGTGCCAGCAGCTTAGCAGGAGGTGGGGCCCCAGATACGCAGTATTTT.

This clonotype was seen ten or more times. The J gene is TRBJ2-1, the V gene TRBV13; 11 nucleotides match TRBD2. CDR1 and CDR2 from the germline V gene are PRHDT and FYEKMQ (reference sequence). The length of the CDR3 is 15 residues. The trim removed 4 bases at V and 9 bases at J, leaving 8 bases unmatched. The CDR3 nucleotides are TGTGCCAGCAGCTCCCAACTAGCGGGAGTGGTTGAGCAGTTCTTC. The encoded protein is CASSSQLAGVVEQFF.

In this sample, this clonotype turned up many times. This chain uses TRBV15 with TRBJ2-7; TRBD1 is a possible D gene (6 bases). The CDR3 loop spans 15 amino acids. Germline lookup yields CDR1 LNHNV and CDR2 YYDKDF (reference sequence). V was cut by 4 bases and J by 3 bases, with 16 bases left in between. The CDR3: CATSNVGTGNYEQYF. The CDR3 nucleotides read TGTGCCACCAGCAACGTTGGCACAGGGAACTACGAGCAGTACTTC.

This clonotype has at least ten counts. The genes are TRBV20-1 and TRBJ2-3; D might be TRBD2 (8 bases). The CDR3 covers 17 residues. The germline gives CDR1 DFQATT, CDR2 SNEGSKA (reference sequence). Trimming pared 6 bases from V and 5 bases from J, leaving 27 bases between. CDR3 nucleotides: TGCAGTGCCCATCCGAGGGGGCAAGGGGCGGGAGGAGATACGCAGTATTTT. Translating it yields CSAHPRGQGAGGDTQYF.

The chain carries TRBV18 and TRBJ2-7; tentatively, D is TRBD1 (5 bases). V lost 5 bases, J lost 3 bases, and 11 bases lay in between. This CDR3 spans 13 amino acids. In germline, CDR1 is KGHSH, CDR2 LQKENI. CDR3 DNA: TGTGCCAGCTCAGCCAGGGAAATCTACGAGCAGTACTTC. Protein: CASSAREIYEQYF.

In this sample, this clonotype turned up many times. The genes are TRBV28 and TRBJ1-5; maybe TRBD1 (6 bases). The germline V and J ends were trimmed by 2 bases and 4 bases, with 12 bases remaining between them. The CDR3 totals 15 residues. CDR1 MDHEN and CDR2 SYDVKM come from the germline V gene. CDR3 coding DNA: TGTGCCAGCAGTTTAAGGGGGGCGCGAAATCAGCCCCAGCATTTT. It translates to CASSLRGARNQPQHF.

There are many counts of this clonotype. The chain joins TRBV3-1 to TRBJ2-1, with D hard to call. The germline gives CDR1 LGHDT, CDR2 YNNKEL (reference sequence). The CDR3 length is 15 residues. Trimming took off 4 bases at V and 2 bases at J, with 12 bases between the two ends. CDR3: CASSRDTVPYNEQFF. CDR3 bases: TGTGCCAGCAGCCGAGACACCGTCCCCTACAATGAGCAGTTCTTC.

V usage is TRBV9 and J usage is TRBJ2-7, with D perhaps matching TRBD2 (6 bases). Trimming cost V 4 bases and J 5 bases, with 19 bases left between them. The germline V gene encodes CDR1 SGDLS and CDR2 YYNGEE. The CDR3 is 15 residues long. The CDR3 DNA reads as TGTGCCAGCAGCCGCCGGGAACGGGGGACCGACGAGCAGTACTTC. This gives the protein CASSRRERGTDEQYF.

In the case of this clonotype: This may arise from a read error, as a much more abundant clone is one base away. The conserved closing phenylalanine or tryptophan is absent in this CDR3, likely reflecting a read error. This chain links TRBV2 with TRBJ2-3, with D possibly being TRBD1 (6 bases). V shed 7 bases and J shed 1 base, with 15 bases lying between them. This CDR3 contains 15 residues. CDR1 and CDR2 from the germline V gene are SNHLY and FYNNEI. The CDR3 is CASTEGGLGTDTQYS. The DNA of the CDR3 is TGTGCCAGCACCGAAGGGGGATTGGGCACAGATACGCAGTATTCT.

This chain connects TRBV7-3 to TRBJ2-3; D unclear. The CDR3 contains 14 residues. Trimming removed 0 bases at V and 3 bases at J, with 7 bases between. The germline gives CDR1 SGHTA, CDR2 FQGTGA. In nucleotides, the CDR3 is TGTGCCAGCAGCTTAACGGTCCGGACAGATACGCAGTATTTT. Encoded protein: CASSLTVRTDTQYF.

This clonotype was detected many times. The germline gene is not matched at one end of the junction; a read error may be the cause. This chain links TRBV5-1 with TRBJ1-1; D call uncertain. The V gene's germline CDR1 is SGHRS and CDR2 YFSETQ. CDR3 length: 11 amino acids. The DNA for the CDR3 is TGTGCCAGCAGTAGCTACACTGAAGCTTTCTTT. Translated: CASSSYTEAFF.

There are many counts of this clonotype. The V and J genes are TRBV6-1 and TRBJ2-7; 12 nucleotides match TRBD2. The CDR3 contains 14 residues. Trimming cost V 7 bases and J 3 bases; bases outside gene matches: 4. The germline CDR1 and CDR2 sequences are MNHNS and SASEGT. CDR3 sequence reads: CASTVTSGSYEQYF. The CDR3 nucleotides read TGTGCCAGCACCGTGACTAGCGGGAGCTACGAGCAGTACTTC.

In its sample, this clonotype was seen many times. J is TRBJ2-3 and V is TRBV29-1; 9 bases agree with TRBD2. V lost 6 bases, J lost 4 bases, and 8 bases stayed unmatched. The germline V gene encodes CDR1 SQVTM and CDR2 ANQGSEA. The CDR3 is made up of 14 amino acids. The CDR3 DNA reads TGCAGCGTCCAGGGCGCGGGAGGGGCAGATACGCAGTATTTT. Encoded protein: CSVQGAGGADTQYF.

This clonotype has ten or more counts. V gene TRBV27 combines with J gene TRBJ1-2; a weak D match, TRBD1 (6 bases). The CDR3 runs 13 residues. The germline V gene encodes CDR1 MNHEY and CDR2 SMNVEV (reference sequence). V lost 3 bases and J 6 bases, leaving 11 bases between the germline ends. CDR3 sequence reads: CASSLDSRDGYTF. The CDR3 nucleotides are TGTGCCAGCAGTTTGGACAGCAGGGATGGCTACACCTTC.

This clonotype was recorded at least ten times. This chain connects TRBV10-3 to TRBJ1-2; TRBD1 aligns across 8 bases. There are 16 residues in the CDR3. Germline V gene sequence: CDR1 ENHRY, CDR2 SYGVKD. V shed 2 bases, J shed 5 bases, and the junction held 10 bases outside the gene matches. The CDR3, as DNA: TGTGCCATCAGTGAGCCGAACACAGGGGGGCAATATGGCTACACCTTC. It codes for CAISEPNTGGQYGYTF.

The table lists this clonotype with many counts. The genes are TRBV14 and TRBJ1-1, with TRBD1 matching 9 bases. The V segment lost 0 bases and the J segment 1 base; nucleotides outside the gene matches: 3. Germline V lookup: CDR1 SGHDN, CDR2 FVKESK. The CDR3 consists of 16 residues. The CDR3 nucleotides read TGTGCCAGCAGCCAAGATCCGACAGGGGGGAACACTGAAGCTTTCTTT. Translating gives CASSQDPTGGNTEAFF.

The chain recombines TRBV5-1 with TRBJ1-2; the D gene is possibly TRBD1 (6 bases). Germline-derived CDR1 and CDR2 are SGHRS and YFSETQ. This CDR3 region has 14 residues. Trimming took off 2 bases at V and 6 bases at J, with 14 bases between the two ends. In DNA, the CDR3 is TGCGCCAGCAGCTTCCCGGCCAGGGGAGATGGCTACACCTTC. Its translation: CASSFPARGDGYTF.

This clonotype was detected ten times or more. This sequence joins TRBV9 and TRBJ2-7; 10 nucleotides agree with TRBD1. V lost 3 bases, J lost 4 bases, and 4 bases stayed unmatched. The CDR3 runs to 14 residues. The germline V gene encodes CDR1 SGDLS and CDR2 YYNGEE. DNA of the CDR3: TGTGCCAGCAGCGAACGGACAGGGGGATACGAGCAGTACTTC. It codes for CASSERTGGYEQYF.

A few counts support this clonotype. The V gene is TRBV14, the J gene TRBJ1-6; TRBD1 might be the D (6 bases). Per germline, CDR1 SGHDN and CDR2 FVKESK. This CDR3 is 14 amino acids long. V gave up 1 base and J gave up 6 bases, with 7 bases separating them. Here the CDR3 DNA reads TGTGCCAGCAGCCAAGGGGGGCGTAATTCACCCCTCCACTTT. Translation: CASSQGGRNSPLHF.